This T cell receptor (beta chain) comes out of a study of T cells after yellow fever vaccination. Overall study findings and caveats: By day 5 rather than day 15, the secondary response had peaked, though it was weaker.

Universal primer sites and UMIs were introduced during 5'RACE template-switching synthesis of TCR cDNA. TCRdb redid the calling of the 5' RACE reads with MiXCR, one entry per CDR3 protein. The table includes around 350,000 distinct CDR3 sequences, 6.2% detected once. The length of the CDR3 is 15 residues. The J segment lost 2 bases and the V segment lost 4 bases, leaving 7 bases of the junction unmatched. Germline CDR1 is DFQATT and CDR2 is SNEGSKA (reference sequence). This clonotype was seen more than once but under ten times. Its antigen is not known. The V gene is TRBV20-1, the J gene TRBJ2-5; TRBD2 aligns across 10 bases. The sequence came from a man aged 30 to 45 who received the YFV17D yellow fever vaccine. The sequencing used PBMCs, collected 5 days after the yellow fever booster vaccination. As DNA, the CDR3 is TGCAGTGCTAATGGCCTAGCGGGAGTTCAAGAGACCCAGTACTTC. Translation: CSANGLAGVQETQYF.